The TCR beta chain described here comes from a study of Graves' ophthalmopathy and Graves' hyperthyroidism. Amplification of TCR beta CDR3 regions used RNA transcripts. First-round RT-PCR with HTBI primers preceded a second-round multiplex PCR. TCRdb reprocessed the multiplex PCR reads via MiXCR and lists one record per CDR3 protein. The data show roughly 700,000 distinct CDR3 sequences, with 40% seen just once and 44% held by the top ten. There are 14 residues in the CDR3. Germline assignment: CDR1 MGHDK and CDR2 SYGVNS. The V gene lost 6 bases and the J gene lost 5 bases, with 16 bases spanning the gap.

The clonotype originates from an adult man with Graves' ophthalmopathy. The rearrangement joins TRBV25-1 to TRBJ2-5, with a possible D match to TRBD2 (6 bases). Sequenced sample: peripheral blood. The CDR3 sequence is CASRVGGPGETQYF. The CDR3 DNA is TGTGCCAGCAGAGTCGGGGGACCTGGGGAGACCCAGTACTTC.